A single T cell receptor (beta chain) is shown here with its context. Its cognate antigen is unknown. The data were obtained in a study of shared clonotypes between healthy human individuals. Study-level results: It was observed that about 5% of naive CD4 clonotypes were shared across a handful of donors. Non-shared clonotypes displayed generation probabilities falling below those of clonotypes present in all four donors.

Sorted-subset replicate PCRs used about 0.2 ug DNA, some 31,000 T cell genomes. Sequenced by immunoSEQ multiplex PCR; TCRdb stores in-frame clones only, minus some. The data contain 230,000 or so clones, over 50% of them seen just once; the ten biggest clones take up 11%. Those who donated, Caucasian adults without exception, all lived in Nashville, Tennessee. This CDR3 has 16 amino acids. CDR1 and CDR2 (germline): KGHSH, LQKENI. Trimming left V 3 bases short and J 10 bases short, with 22 bases between. The V and J genes are TRBV18 and TRBJ2-1; either TRBD1 or TRBD2 may fit D (6 bases each). The sample comprised memory CD4+ T cells sorted from blood. Subset specified: CD45RA-negative fraction. This TCR came from a man between 25 and 39 years old in good health. The CDR3 nucleotides are TGTGCCAGCTCACCCCTGTTGGGGGGCGGAACACAGGAGCAGTTCTTC. Translating it yields CASSPLLGGGTQEQFF.